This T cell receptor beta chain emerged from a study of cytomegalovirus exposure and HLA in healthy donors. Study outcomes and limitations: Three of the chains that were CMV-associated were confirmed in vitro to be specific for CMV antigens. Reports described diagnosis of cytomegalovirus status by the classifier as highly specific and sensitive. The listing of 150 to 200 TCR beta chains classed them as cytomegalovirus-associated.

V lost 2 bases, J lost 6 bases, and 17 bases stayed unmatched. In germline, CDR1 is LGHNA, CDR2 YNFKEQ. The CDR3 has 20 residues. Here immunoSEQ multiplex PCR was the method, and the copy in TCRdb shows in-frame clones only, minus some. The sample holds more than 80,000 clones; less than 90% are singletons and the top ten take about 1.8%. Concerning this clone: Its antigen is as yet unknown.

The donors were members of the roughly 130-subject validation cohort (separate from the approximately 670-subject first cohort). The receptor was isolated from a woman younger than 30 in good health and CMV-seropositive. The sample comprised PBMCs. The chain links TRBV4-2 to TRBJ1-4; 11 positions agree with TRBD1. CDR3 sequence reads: CASSQMTGTGGLSIDEKLFF. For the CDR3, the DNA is TGTGCCAGCAGCCAAATGACCGGGACAGGGGGGTTGAGCATAGATGAAAAACTGTTTTTT.